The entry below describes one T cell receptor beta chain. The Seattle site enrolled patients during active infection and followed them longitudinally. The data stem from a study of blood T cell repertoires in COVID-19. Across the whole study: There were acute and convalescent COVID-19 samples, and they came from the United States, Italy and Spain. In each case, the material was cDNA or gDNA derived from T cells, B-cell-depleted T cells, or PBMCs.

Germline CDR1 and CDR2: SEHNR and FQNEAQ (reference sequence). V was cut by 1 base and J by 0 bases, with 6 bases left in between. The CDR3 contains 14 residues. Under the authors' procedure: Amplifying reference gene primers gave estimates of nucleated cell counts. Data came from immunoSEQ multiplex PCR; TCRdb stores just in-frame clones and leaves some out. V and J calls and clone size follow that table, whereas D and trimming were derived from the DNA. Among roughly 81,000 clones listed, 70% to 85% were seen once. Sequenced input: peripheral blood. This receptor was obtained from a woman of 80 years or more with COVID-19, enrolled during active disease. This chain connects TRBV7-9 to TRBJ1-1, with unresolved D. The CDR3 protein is CASSLVEMNTEAFF. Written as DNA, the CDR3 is TGTGCCAGCAGCTTAGTAGAGATGAACACTGAAGCTTTCTTT. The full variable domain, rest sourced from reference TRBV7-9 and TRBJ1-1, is DTGVSQNPRHKITKRGQNVTFRCDPISEHNRLYWYRQTLGQGPEFLTYFQNEAQLEKSRLLSDRFSAERPKGSFSTLEIQRTEQGDSAMYLCASSLVEMNTEAFFGQGTRLTVV.